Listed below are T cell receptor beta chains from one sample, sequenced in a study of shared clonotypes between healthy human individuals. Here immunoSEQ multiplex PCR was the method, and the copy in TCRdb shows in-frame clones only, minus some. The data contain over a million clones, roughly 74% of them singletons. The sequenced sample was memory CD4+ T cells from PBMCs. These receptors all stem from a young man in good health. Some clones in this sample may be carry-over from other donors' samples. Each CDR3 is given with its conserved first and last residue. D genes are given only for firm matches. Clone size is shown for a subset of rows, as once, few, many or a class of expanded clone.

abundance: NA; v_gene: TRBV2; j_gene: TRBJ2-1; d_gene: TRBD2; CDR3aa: CASTSLGTSGPSSYNEQFF; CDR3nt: TGTGCCAGCACCAGCCTCGGGACTAGCGGTCCTAGCTCCTACAATGAGCAGTTCTTC
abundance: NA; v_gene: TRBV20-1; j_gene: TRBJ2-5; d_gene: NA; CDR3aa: CSARDGPPQYF; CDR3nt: TGCAGTGCTAGAGATGGCCCCCCCCAGTACTTC
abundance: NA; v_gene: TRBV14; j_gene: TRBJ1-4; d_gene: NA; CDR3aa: CASSQVRNEKLFF; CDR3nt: TGTGCCAGCAGCCAAGTGAGAAATGAAAAACTGTTTTTT
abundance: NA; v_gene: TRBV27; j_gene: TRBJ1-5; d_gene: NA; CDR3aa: CASSFLGGQPQHF; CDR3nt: TGTGCCAGCAGTTTTCTGGGGGGTCAGCCCCAGCATTTT
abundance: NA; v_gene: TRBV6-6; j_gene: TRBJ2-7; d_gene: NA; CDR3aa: CASSYGGGRIEQYF; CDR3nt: TGTGCCAGCAGTTACGGAGGGGGCCGAATCGAGCAGTACTTC
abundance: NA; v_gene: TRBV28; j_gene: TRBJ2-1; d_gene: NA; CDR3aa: CASSFTGTRGSYNEQFF; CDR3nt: TGTGCCAGCAGTTTTACGGGAACCCGTGGATCCTACAATGAGCAGTTCTTC
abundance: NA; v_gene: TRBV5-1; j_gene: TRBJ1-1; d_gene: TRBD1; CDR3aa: CASRTGTAWNTEAFF; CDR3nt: TGCGCCAGCAGAACCGGGACAGCTTGGAACACTGAAGCTTTCTTT
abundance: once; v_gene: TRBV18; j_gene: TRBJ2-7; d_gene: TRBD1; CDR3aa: CASSPKTGVYEQYF; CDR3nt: TGTGCCAGCTCACCGAAGACAGGGGTCTACGAGCAGTACTTC
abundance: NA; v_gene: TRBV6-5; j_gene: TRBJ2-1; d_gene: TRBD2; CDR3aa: CASSPGLAAGEQFF; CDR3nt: TGTGCCAGCAGTCCCGGACTAGCCGCGGGGGAGCAGTTCTTC
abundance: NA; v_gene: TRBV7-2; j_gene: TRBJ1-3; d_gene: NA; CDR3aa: CASSLGPLRSGNTIYF; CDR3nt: TGTGCCAGCAGCTTAGGACCGTTGCGCTCTGGAAACACCATATATTTT
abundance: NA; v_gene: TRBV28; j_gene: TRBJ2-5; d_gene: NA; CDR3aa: CASSTPGRETQYF; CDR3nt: TGTGCCAGCAGCACTCCCGGGCGGGAGACCCAGTACTTC
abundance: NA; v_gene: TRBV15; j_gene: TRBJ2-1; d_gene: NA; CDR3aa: CATSRGGFFGEQFF; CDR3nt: TGTGCCACCAGCAGAGGGGGCTTTTTCGGTGAGCAGTTCTTC
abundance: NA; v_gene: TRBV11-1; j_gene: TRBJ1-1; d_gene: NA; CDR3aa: CASSWEENTEAFF; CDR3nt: TGTGCCAGCAGCTGGGAGGAGAACACTGAAGCTTTCTTT
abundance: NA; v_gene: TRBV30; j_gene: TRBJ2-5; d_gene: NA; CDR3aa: CAWNRAQETQYF; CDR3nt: TGTGCCTGGAACAGGGCCCAAGAGACCCAGTACTTC
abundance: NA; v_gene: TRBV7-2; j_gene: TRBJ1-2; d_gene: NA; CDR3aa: CASSPPKGVIYGYTF; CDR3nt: TGTGCCAGCAGCCCCCCGAAAGGAGTTATCTATGGCTACACCTTC
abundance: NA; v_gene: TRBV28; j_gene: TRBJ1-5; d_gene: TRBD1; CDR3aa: CASSDRGRGNQPQHF; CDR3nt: TGTGCCAGCAGTGACAGGGGTCGGGGCAATCAGCCCCAGCATTTT
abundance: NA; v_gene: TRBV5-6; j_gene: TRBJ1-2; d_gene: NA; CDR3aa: CASSLGGGIDLGYGYTF; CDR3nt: TGTGCCAGCAGCTTGGGAGGAGGGATCGACTTGGGCTATGGCTACACCTTC
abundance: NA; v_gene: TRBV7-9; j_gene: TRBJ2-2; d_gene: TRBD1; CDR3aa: CASSLEQGAAVMNTGELFF; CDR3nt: TGTGCCAGCAGCTTAGAACAGGGGGCCGCAGTAATGAACACCGGGGAGCTGTTTTTT
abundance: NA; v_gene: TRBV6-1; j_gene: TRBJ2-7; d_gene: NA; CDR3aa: CASTLKFYEQYF; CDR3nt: TGTGCCAGCACCTTGAAGTTCTACGAGCAGTACTTC
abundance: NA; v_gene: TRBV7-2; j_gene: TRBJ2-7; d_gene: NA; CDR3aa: CASSLEGAYEQYF; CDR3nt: TGTGCCAGCAGCTTAGAAGGGGCCTACGAGCAGTACTTC
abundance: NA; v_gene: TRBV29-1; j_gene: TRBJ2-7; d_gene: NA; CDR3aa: CSAQGSYEQYF; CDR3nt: TGCAGTGCACAGGGATCCTACGAGCAGTACTTC
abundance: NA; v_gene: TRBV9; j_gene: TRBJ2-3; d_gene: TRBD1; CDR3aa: CASSPRDRGQDTQYF; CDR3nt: TGTGCCAGCAGCCCCCGGGACAGGGGGCAAGATACGCAGTATTTT
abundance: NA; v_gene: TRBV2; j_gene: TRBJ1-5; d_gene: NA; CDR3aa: CASTDRWGDQPQHF; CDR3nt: TGTGCCAGCACGGACCGCTGGGGGGATCAGCCCCAGCATTTT
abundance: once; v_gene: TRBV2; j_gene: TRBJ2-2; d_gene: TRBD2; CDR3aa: CASSILAGNTGELFF; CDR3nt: TGTGCCAGCAGCATACTAGCGGGAAACACCGGGGAGCTGTTTTTT
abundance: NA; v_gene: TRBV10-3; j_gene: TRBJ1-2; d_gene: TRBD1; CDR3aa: CAIRRQGGPYGYTF; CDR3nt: TGTGCCATCAGGAGACAGGGGGGCCCCTATGGCTACACCTTC
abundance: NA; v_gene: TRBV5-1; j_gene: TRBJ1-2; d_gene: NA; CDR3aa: CASSLGGGPNYGYTF; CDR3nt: TGCGCCAGCAGCTTGGGAGGAGGTCCTAACTATGGCTACACCTTC
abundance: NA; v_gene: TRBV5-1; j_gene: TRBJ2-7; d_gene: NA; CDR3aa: CASSELVSGYEQYF; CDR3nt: TGCGCCAGCAGCGAGCTAGTTTCAGGGTACGAGCAGTACTTC